This is a list of T cell receptor beta chains from one sample in a study of breast tumors, draining lymph nodes, adjacent tissues. TCRdb ran MiXCR on the multiplex PCR reads and lists one entry per CDR3 protein. The profile shows approximately 150,000 distinct CDR3 sequences, roughly 33% of them singletons. The sample consisted of axillary lymph node tissue. Receptor source: a female donor with breast cancer. Some clones in this sample may be carry-over from other donors' samples. CDR3s include the opening cysteine and the closing phenylalanine or tryptophan. Size is stated for part of the rows, as once, few or many counts, or as a class when the clone is expanded.

clone_size,j_call,v_call,cdr3_aa
many,TRBJ1-5,TRBV7-8,CASSFDRGLDQPQHF
once,TRBJ2-5,TRBV11-2,CASSLVGSGGQETQYF
many,TRBJ1-5,TRBV2,CASSGPGGNQPQHF
-,TRBJ1-1,TRBV4-3,CASSQAGTANTEAFF
many,TRBJ1-4,TRBV5-1,CASSQKGGPATNEKLFF
once,TRBJ2-1,TRBV7-9,CAAQDFSNWDEQFF
-,TRBJ2-1,TRBV6-5,CASSHAVFGEQFF
few,TRBJ2-5,TRBV6-5,CASSHSPVETQYF
-,TRBJ1-4,TRBV28,CASTRGGVHEKLFF
many,TRBJ1-3,TRBV7-2,CASSRKGQASSGNTIYF
many,TRBJ2-3,TRBV5-1,CASSSRGTQYF
-,TRBJ1-2,TRBV20-1,CSARDRNLDGYTF
many,TRBJ2-2,TRBV14,CASSPVGVTGELFF
-,TRBJ1-1,TRBV5-1,CASSSMNTEAFF
many,TRBJ2-2,TRBV4-3,CASSQEEWGQNTGELFF
few,TRBJ1-2,TRBV6-6,CASSHSGHPDGVNYGYTF
many,TRBJ1-6,TRBV28,CASGPVPNSPLHF
many,TRBJ2-1,TRBV24-1,CATSGGTAIHSYNEQFF
many,TRBJ2-2,TRBV3-1,CASSQPKGTGTTGELFF
many,TRBJ1-4,TRBV5-1,CASSQTGEAWEKLFF
many,TRBJ2-7,TRBV4-2,CASSQQVSYEQYF
many,TRBJ1-5,TRBV5-1,CASSLDGTSYQPQHF
-,TRBJ1-3,TRBV7-9,CASSLEGVAGNTIYF
many,TRBJ1-2,TRBV19,CASSTRRQQDGYTF
many,TRBJ1-6,TRBV28,CASRTDRRGPYNSPLHF
few,TRBJ1-6,TRBV6-2/TRBV6-3,CASKRSGPLNSPLHF
many,TRBJ1-2,TRBV14,CASSRGLDGYTF
many,TRBJ2-5,TRBV7-9,CASSLSGGHQETQYF
-,TRBJ1-2,TRBV25-1,CASSIRDRGGYGYTF
many,TRBJ2-3,TRBV2,CASKGQGTATDTQYF
many,TRBJ1-3,TRBV5-1,CASSLAGGTGGNSGNTIYF
-,TRBJ2-6,TRBV6-2/TRBV6-3,CASSYSHVPGLCSGANVLTF
many,TRBJ1-4,TRBV18,CASSRDRGEKLFF
many,TRBJ2-1,TRBV5-1,CASTPLAGASYNEQFF
few,TRBJ2-3,TRBV11-2,CASSSTSSGHDTQYF
once,TRBJ1-5,TRBV7-9,CASSLGTRDQPQHF
-,TRBJ1-2,TRBV12-3/TRBV12-4,CASSFERGTYYGYTF
many,TRBJ2-6,TRBV5-8,CASSPTIEPVLTF
many,TRBJ1-4,TRBV2,CASSSRVEDNEKLFF
-,TRBJ1-4,TRBV20-1,CSAGRQDGEKLFF
many,TRBJ2-3,TRBV7-2,CASSWTSGDTDTQYF
many,TRBJ2-7,TRBV28,CASSLPGTASYEQYF